Listed here is a single T cell receptor (beta chain). The antigen remains undetermined. The data stem from a study of T cell repertoires in cytomegalovirus infection. About the research overall: Carrying CMV and the relevant HLA type showed in public TCR beta signatures.

The CDR3 is made up of 14 amino acids. V dropped 2 bases and J dropped 6 bases, with 10 bases sitting between them. Germline V lookup: CDR1 MNHEY, CDR2 SMNVEV (reference sequence). TCRdb passed the reads through MiXCR, listing each CDR3 protein once. This sample carries around 740,000 distinct CDR3 sequences, 35% to 40% of them seen once, and the ten largest clones take more than 2.5%. Study-wide points: The cumulative frequency of public TCR beta families distinguished individuals who carried CMV together with the relevant HLA. Dominating the ex vivo response were TCR beta clonotypes that were CMV-specific and HLA-C-restricted.

This sequence originates from a human donor in good health (CMV status not recorded). Some clones in this sample may be carry-over from other donors' samples. Sequencing input: PBMCs. The V and J genes are TRBV27 and TRBJ2-2; D remains ambiguous. CDR3 protein: CASSLRLFAGELFF. CDR3 nucleotide sequence: TGTGCCAGCAGTTTACGGCTCTTTGCCGGGGAGCTGTTTTTT.